A single sample gave rise to the 19 T cell receptor beta chains below, sequenced in a study of blood T cell repertoires in COVID-19. Here immunoSEQ multiplex PCR was the method, and the copy in TCRdb shows in-frame clones only, minus some. Of 200,000 to 250,000 clones in the sample, approximately 80% were seen once. Sample: peripheral blood. The receptors shown here come from an elderly woman with COVID-19, enrolled during active disease.

This sequence joins TRBV9 and TRBJ1-6; D is undetermined. Trimming shortened V by 0 bases and J by 4 bases, and 8 bases separated the two germline ends. The CDR3 has 15 amino acids. Per the germline V gene, CDR1 is SGDLS and CDR2 is YYNGEE. The chain's CDR3 is CASSVVDGYNSPLHF. The CDR3 DNA reads as TGTGCCAGCAGCGTAGTTGACGGGTATAATTCACCCCTCCACTTT.

The chain links TRBV28 to TRBJ1-1; D is ambiguous. There are 11 residues in the CDR3. Trimming shortened V by 7 bases and J by 2 bases, and 5 bases separated the two germline ends. Per the germline V gene, CDR1 is MDHEN and CDR2 is SYDVKM. The CDR3 loop reads CASTQNTEAFF. The CDR3 DNA reads as TGTGCCAGCACCCAAAACACTGAAGCTTTCTTT.

The chain has TRBV7-8 and TRBJ1-2; D is unresolved. The V gene's germline CDR1 is SGHVS and CDR2 FQNEAQ. This CDR3 spans 14 amino acids. The V end was cut by 5 bases, the J end by 4 bases, with 14 bases between. The CDR3 DNA reads as TGTGCCAGCAGCCAGAATCGGGGTTCCTATGGCTACACCTTC. Protein: CASSQNRGSYGYTF.

CDR3 sequence (DNA): TGTGCCAGCAGCATTCAACAGGGGGCTCCCTACGAGCAGTACTTC. Translated: CASSIQQGAPYEQYF. This chain connects TRBV7-8 to TRBJ2-7; 9 bases match TRBD1. The CDR3 length is 15 residues. CDR1 SGHVS and CDR2 FQNEAQ come from the germline V gene. J gave up 2 bases and V 5 bases, and 7 bases lay outside the gene matches.

CDR3 sequence reads: CASPGSAGSYEQYF. For the CDR3, the DNA is TGTGCCAGCCCCGGGTCCGCCGGATCCTACGAGCAGTACTTC. V is TRBV6-5 and J is TRBJ2-7, with no clear D. With 8 bases removed from V and 1 base from J, the gap between germline ends came to 15 bases. CDR1 is MNHEY, CDR2 SVGAGI, per germline. The CDR3 spans 14 residues.

J is TRBJ1-3 and V is TRBV6-5; D might be TRBD1 (5 bases). V dropped 5 bases and J dropped 2 bases, with 10 bases sitting between them. This CDR3 has 14 amino acids. Germline V gene sequence: CDR1 MNHEY, CDR2 SVGAGI. CDR3 loop: CASSQPGPGNTIYF. The DNA for the CDR3 is TGTGCCAGCAGTCAACCAGGGCCTGGAAACACCATATATTTT.

V gene TRBV7-9 combines with J gene TRBJ2-7; D unclear. The CDR3 is made up of 14 amino acids. From germline, CDR1 is SEHNR and CDR2 FQNEAQ (reference sequence). V shed 5 bases and J shed 2 bases, with 13 bases lying between them. The chain's CDR3 is CASSVRSSPYEQYF. In DNA form, the CDR3 reads TGTGCCAGCAGCGTACGGTCCTCCCCCTACGAGCAGTACTTC.

The chain employs TRBV7-3 and TRBJ2-1, with 9 bases identical to TRBD2. With V trimmed by 2 bases and J by 8 bases, 10 bases remained unmatched. The CDR3 is 16 residues long. From germline, CDR1 is SGHTA and CDR2 FQGTGA. The CDR3: CASSLLGASGAYEQFF. The CDR3 DNA is TGTGCCAGCAGCTTACTCGGGGCTAGCGGGGCCTATGAGCAGTTCTTC.

The chain has TRBV25-1 and TRBJ2-4; D gene uncertain. Germline CDR1 MGHDK, CDR2 SYGVNS. The CDR3 covers 14 residues. Trimming left V 2 bases short and J 3 bases short, with 8 bases between. The CDR3 DNA sequence: TGTGCCAGCAGTGAAACGACTCTCAAAAACATTCAGTACTTC. It encodes CASSETTLKNIQYF.

This chain uses TRBV12-3 or TRBV12-4 with TRBJ1-2; TRBD1 matches at 7 bases. This CDR3 is built from 11 residues. With V trimmed by 5 bases and J by 8 bases, 2 bases remained unmatched. The CDR3 spells CASSPGQGYTF. In DNA form, the CDR3 reads TGTGCCAGCAGTCCGGGACAGGGCTACACCTTC.

The chain has TRBV7-3 and TRBJ2-2; 7 positions match TRBD1. Per germline, CDR1 SGHTA and CDR2 FQGTGA. Trimming took 9 bases from V and 1 from J; bases not matched to a gene: 8. The CDR3 contains 15 residues. The CDR3 DNA follows: TGTGCCAGACCCAACAGGGGCTGGAACACCGGGGAGCTGTTTTTT. It codes for CARPNRGWNTGELFF.

V gene TRBV5-1 combines with J gene TRBJ2-7, with D uncertain. Trimming removed 4 bases at V and 3 bases at J, with 14 bases between. This CDR3 region has 14 residues. In germline, CDR1 is SGHRS, CDR2 YFSETQ. The CDR3 protein is CASSPAANVYEQYF. The DNA for the CDR3 is TGCGCCAGCAGCCCGGCGGCGAACGTCTACGAGCAGTACTTC.

V is TRBV5-1 and J is TRBJ2-2; D may be TRBD1 (6 bases). V was pared by 7 bases and J by 6 bases, with 16 bases between. CDR1 and CDR2 from the germline V gene are SGHRS and YFSETQ. This CDR3 has 14 amino acids. The CDR3 reads CASEDRPQSGELFF. In DNA form, the CDR3 reads TGCGCCAGCGAAGACAGGCCCCAATCCGGGGAGCTGTTTTTT. Combining the CDR3 with reference TRBV5-1 and TRBJ2-2 gives the whole variable domain KAGVTQTPRYLIKTRGQQVTLSCSPISGHRSVSWYQQTPGQGLQFLFEYFSETQRNKGNFPGRFSGRQFSNSRSEMNVSTLELGDSALYLCASEDRPQSGELFFGEGSRLTVL.

The V and J genes are TRBV5-4 and TRBJ1-2; 9 nucleotides match TRBD1. CDR3 length equals 14 residues. V dropped 4 bases and J dropped 3; count of bases not matched to a gene: 4. CDR1 is SGHNT, CDR2 YYREEE, per germline (reference sequence). This chain's CDR3 is CASSPDRGDYGYTF. The CDR3 nucleotides read TGTGCCAGCAGCCCGGACAGGGGCGACTATGGCTACACCTTC.

CDR3 sequence: CASGGGGGAEAFF. For the CDR3, the DNA is TGTGCCAGCGGGGGGGGCGGAGGGGCTGAAGCTTTCTTT. The V call is TRBV3-1 (or the pseudogene TRBV3-2), the J call TRBJ1-1; tentatively, D is TRBD1 (6 bases). Trimming stripped 8 bases from V and 6 bases from J, with 16 bases between. CDR3 length equals 13 residues. Germline V lookup: CDR1 LGHDT, CDR2 YNNKEL (reference sequence).

This clone was counted only a few times. This rearrangement joins TRBV5-4 to TRBJ2-7, with TRBD2 as a possible D gene (5 bases). The CDR3 consists of 15 residues. The germline V gene has CDR1 SGHNT and CDR2 YYREEE (reference sequence). Trimming shortened V by 0 bases and J by 2 bases, and 12 bases separated the two germline ends. The CDR3 DNA is TGTGCCAGCAGCTTGGGTGTCCCCGGGACCTACGAGCAGTACTTC. Amino acid sequence: CASSLGVPGTYEQYF.

The CDR3 reads CASSPQLAGPQGGELFF. For the CDR3, the DNA is TGCGCCAGCAGTCCCCAATTAGCGGGACCGCAGGGCGGGGAGCTGTTTTTT. The chain uses TRBV5-1 and TRBJ2-2, with 8 bases identical to TRBD2. The CDR3 totals 17 residues. CDR1 SGHRS and CDR2 YFSETQ come from the germline V gene. V shed 5 bases and J 7 bases; nucleotides not matched to a gene: 16.

This clone has more than one count but fewer than ten. This chain uses TRBV7-6 with TRBJ2-3; 12 bases map to TRBD2. With V trimmed by 1 base and J by 6 bases, 2 bases remained unmatched. The CDR3 totals 15 residues. Per germline, CDR1 SGHVS and CDR2 FNYEAQ. DNA for the CDR3: TGTGCCAGCAGCTTAGGACTAGCGGGAGCGGATACGCAGTATTTT. It encodes CASSLGLAGADTQYF.

The rearrangement joins TRBV7-8 to TRBJ1-3; TRBD1 agrees at 11 bases. The junction had 7 bases not matched to a gene; V was cut back by 2 bases and J by 4 bases. The germline gives CDR1 SGHVS, CDR2 FQNEAQ. The CDR3 is 17 amino acids. In DNA, the CDR3 is TGTGCCAGCAGCTTACGCCTCGGGACAGGGGGAGGAAACACCATATATTTT. It specifies CASSLRLGTGGGNTIYF.